This T cell receptor (beta chain) derives from a study of T-cell memory formation after mild COVID-19. Study-level points and caveats: Pre-infection memory already had some responding clones, implying cross-reactive memory joined. Clones that shrank (day 15 to 85) were balanced CD4/CD8, whereas later expanders leaned CD4+. Day 37-peaking second-wave clones had unconfirmed SARS-CoV-2 specificity.

This clonotype was seen a handful of times. Its specificity is unknown. The 5'RACE method, run with constant-segment primers, produced TCR alpha and TCR beta cDNA libraries (carrying sample barcodes and UMIs). Each CDR3 protein is one row after TCRdb ran MiXCR on the 5' RACE reads. The sample contains some 48,000 distinct CDR3 sequences, roughly 27% of which appear only once. The CDR3 runs 16 residues. Trimming stripped 1 base from V and 2 bases from J, with 15 bases between. Per germline, CDR1 DFQATT and CDR2 SNEGSKA (reference sequence). V usage is TRBV20-1 and J usage is TRBJ2-1; D might be TRBD2 (6 bases). This TCR was recovered from a man aged 18 to 35 who had mild COVID-19 (a few samples of this study predate the infection). Cell type and time point are not known. Material for sequencing was PBMCs or a T cell subset sorted from them (not recorded which). The CDR3 reads CSARATAGGTYNEQFF. CDR3 in DNA: TGCAGTGCTAGAGCGACCGCCGGGGGAACCTACAATGAGCAGTTCTTC.